This record covers a single T cell receptor beta chain. The antigen is not known. One end of the junction does not line up with germline, which may come from a read error. The CDR3 consists of 14 residues. Germline CDR1 and CDR2: MGHDK and SYGVNS. Thawed PBMCs were FACS-sorted into unstimulated CD4+CD25+CD127- regulatory T cells, CD4+CD25- non-regulatory cells, CD4 and CD8 cells. Profiled with immunoSEQ multiplex PCR; TCRdb holds only in-frame clones, not every one. The repertoire holds about 240,000 clones, with more than 65% as singletons. This sample stems from a study of Tregs in tolerant kidney transplant recipients. Findings and caveats of the study: Validation in larger populations is needed because few patients were studied. No direct test of biological reproducibility was done here.

The clonotype comes from a human donor in good health. Sequenced input: CD4+ T cells from blood. The chain couples TRBV25-1 to TRBJ1-2, with D uncertain. In DNA, the CDR3 is TGTGCCAACAGTGAATTCGCCCGTAACTATGGCTACACCTTC. Residues: CANSEFARNYGYTF.